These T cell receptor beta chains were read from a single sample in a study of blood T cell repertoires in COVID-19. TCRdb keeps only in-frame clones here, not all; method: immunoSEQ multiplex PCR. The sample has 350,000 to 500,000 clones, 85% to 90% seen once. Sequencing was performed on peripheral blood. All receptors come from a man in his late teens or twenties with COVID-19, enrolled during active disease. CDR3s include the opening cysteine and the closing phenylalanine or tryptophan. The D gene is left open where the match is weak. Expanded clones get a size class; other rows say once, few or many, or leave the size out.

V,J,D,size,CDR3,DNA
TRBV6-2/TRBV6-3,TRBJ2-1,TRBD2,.,CASSHGLAGNSYNEQFF,TGTGCCAGCAGCCACGGACTAGCGGGGAATTCCTACAATGAGCAGTTCTTC
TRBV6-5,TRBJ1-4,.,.,CASSSPGQNEKLFF,TGTGCCAGCAGCTCCCCCGGACAGAATGAAAAACTGTTTTTT
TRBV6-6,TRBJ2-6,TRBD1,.,CASRTGDNGANVLTF,TGTGCCAGCAGAACAGGGGATAACGGGGCCAACGTCCTGACTTTC
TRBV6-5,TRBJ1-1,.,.,CASSYSGGTEAFF,TGTGCCAGCAGTTACTCGGGGGGCACTGAAGCTTTCTTT
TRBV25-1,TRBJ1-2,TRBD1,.,CARGGRGYTF,TGTGCCAGAGGGGGCCGCGGCTACACCTTC
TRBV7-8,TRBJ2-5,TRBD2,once,CASSLGTSGQETQYF,TGTGCCAGCAGCTTAGGAACTAGCGGCCAAGAGACCCAGTACTTC
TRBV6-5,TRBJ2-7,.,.,CASRLAGSKNEQYF,TGTGCCAGCCGCCTAGCAGGTTCTAAAAACGAGCAGTACTTC
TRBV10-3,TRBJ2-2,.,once,CAISAVTGELFF,TGTGCCATCAGTGCAGTGACCGGGGAGCTGTTTTTT
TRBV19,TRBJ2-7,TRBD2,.,CASRGREAYEQYF,TGTGCCAGTAGGGGGCGGGAGGCCTACGAGCAGTACTTC
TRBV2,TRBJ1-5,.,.,CASSEQGPGGNQPQHF,TGTGCCAGCAGTGAACAGGGTCCGGGCGGCAATCAGCCCCAGCATTTT
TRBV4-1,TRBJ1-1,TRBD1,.,CASSQDPLGQLNTEAFF,TGCGCCAGCAGCCAAGATCCTCTGGGACAGCTGAACACTGAAGCTTTCTTT
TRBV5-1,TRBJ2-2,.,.,CASSVTGDTGELFF,TGCGCCAGCAGCGTAACAGGAGATACCGGGGAGCTGTTTTTT
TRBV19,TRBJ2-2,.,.,CASSPATGGLNTGELFF,TGTGCCAGTAGCCCAGCTACTGGGGGACTGAACACCGGGGAGCTGTTTTTT
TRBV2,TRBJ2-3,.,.,CASSVSPPDTQYF,TGTGCCAGCAGTGTTTCCCCCCCGGATACGCAGTATTTT
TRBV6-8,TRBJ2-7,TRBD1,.,CASRQPEGAGYEQYF,TGTGCCAGCAGACAGCCCGAGGGGGCAGGGTACGAGCAGTACTTC
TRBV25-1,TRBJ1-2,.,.,CASSDPRKDVYGYTF,TGTGCCAGCAGTGATCCCAGGAAAGATGTCTATGGCTACACCTTC